These T cell receptor beta chains were read from a single sample in a study of immune characterization of retroperitoneal liposarcoma. TCRdb redid the calling of the PCR reads with MiXCR, one entry per CDR3 protein. Of 11,000 or so distinct CDR3 sequences listed, approximately 25% are singletons. The source material was tumor tissue. The receptors come from a female donor with retroperitoneal liposarcoma. Both conserved end residues are part of each CDR3. A D gene is named only where the DNA matches it firmly. The size entry is marked missing in some rows and otherwise reads once, few, many or a size class.

J gene	clone size	D gene	V gene	CDR3 DNA	CDR3 protein
TRBJ1-1	-	TRBD1	TRBV11-2	TGTGCCAGCAGCTTACTCGGGACAGGGACGACTTTCTTT	CASSLLGTGTTFF
TRBJ2-1	few	TRBD2	TRBV6-1	TGTGCCAGCAGACCGGGGGGGAACGAGCAGTTCTTC	CASRPGGNEQFF
TRBJ2-3	many	-	TRBV12-3/TRBV12-4	TGTGCCAGCAGTTTCAGGGGAAGGAGTACAGATACGCAGTATTTT	CASSFRGRSTDTQYF
TRBJ1-5	-	-	TRBV6-4	TGTGCCAGCAGTTACGGGGAAGGGAGTCAGCCCCAGCATTTT	CASSYGEGSQPQHF
TRBJ2-2	many	-	TRBV11-3	TGTGCCAGCAGCCGAAACATAGGAGGCAGCCGCACCGGGGAGCTGTTTTTT	CASSRNIGGSRTGELFF
TRBJ2-3	-	TRBD2	TRBV6-4	TGTGCCAGCAGTGAATTTGGGGGGGCAGATACGCAGTATTTT	CASSEFGGADTQYF
TRBJ2-1	-	TRBD2	TRBV28	TGTGCCAGCAGTCCATACCGGTTTGCGGGAGGGAACAATGAGCAGTTCTTC	CASSPYRFAGGNNEQFF
TRBJ2-7	-	-	TRBV6-1	TGTGCCAGCACCCCAAGGGGGGGATGGGACAATGAGCAGTACTTC	CASTPRGGWDNEQYF
TRBJ2-1	-	TRBD2	TRBV6-1	TGTGCCAGCAGCCCCGGACTAGCGGCAATTTCGGGCCAAGAGACCCAGTTCTTC	CASSPGLAAISGQETQFF
TRBJ1-2	-	TRBD1	TRBV6-1	TGTGCCAGCATCAACAGGGGGCTACCCTATGGCTACACCTTC	CASINRGLPYGYTF
TRBJ2-7	many	TRBD2	TRBV6-1	TGTGCCAGCAGTGAAGGGACTAGCGACTACAATGAGCAGTACTTC	CASSEGTSDYNEQYF
TRBJ2-1	-	TRBD1	TRBV6-6	TGTGCCAGCATGACGACAGGGGCCTACAATGAGCAGTTCTTC	CASMTTGAYNEQFF
TRBJ2-7	many	TRBD1	TRBV27	TGTGCCAGCAGCCTCGGGACAGGCATATCGAATGAGCAGTACTTC	CASSLGTGISNEQYF
TRBJ2-5	-	TRBD2	TRBV7-6	TGTGCTAGCAGCTTAGATAGCGGGGGCTACAATGAGCTGTACTTC	CASSLDSGGYNELYF
TRBJ2-1	medium-sized	TRBD2	TRBV7-9	TGTGCCAGCAGCTCCGCCCCGGGACTAGCGGGAGGGGGAAATGAGCAGTTCTTC	CASSSAPGLAGGGNEQFF
TRBJ2-3	-	-	TRBV6-1	TGTGCCAGCATGGGAGGCGTCGTAGATACGCAGTATTTT	CASMGGVVDTQYF
TRBJ2-3	many	TRBD1	TRBV6-1	TGTGCCGCGCGGACAGGGATGGGCACAGATACGCAGTATTTT	CAARTGMGTDTQYF
TRBJ2-2	-	-	TRBV25-1	TGTGCCAGCAGTGTCTCCCCGGACAGCCTATTCACCGGGGAGCTGTTTTTT	CASSVSPDSLFTGELFF
TRBJ1-5	-	TRBD1	TRBV7-8	TGTGCCAGCAGCTTGGGTAGACAGGGTAGCAATCAGCCCCAGCATTTT	CASSLGRQGSNQPQHF
TRBJ2-3	many	TRBD2	TRBV11-2	TGTGCCAGCAGCTTTAGCGGGAGGCGCACAGATACGCAGTATTTT	CASSFSGRRTDTQYF
TRBJ2-2	few	-	TRBV11-3	TGTGCCAGCAGCTTATTGGGGCCCTACGCGTTGCGGCATGCCCGGAACACCGGGGAGCTGTTTTTT	CASSLLGPYALRHARNTGELFF
TRBJ2-2	-	-	TRBV10-3	TGTGCCATCAGTGATTATAAGGTAGCACGGGAGCTGTTTTTT	CAISDYKVARELFF
TRBJ2-2	medium-sized	-	TRBV7-2	TGTGCCAGCAGGACCGGACAAGGGGAGCTGTTTTTT	CASRTGQGELFF
TRBJ2-5	-	TRBD1	TRBV28	TGTGCCAGCAGTTTACGACAGGGGTTTATAAATGAGCAGTACTTC	CASSLRQGFINEQYF